These 9 T cell receptor beta chains were all obtained from the same sample, sequenced in a study of technical replicates of blood from a handful of donors. Produced via immunoSEQ multiplex PCR; TCRdb's table is partial and in-frame only. The sample yields tens of thousands of clones, 91% seen once. The sample was PBMCs. These receptor sequences come from a human donor in good health. Some clones in this sample may be carry-over from other donors' samples.

The chain uses TRBV13 and TRBJ2-7, with 8 nucleotides matching TRBD2. The CDR3 extends over 15 amino acids. Germline lookup yields CDR1 PRHDT and CDR2 FYEKMQ (reference sequence). Trimming took 4 bases from V and 6 from J; bases not matched to a gene: 11. The CDR3 loop reads CASSSRGGLGLEQYF. The CDR3 region has the DNA TGTGCCAGCAGCTCTAGGGGGGGACTAGGTCTCGAGCAGTACTTC.

The chain is built from TRBV12-5 and TRBJ2-2; 9 bases fit TRBD1. The germline CDR1 and CDR2 sequences are LGHNT and FRNRAP. The ends lost 2 bases at V and 3 bases at J; junction bases unmatched: 16. This CDR3 comprises 20 residues. This CDR3 reads CASGLIRTGQGRPDTGELFF. The CDR3, as DNA: TGTGCTAGTGGTTTGATTCGTACCGGACAGGGGAGGCCGGACACCGGGGAGCTGTTTTTT.

The V and J genes are TRBV4-3 and TRBJ2-3; TRBD1 agrees at 7 bases. Germline trimming cut 2 bases from V and 8 bases from J; bases unmatched to any gene: 13. Germline V gene lookup returns CDR1 LGHNA and CDR2 YSLEER. This CDR3 is 16 amino acids long. This CDR3 reads CASSQRGGAMIGTQYF. CDR3 in DNA: TGCGCCAGCAGCCAACGAGGGGGCGCCATGATTGGTACGCAGTATTTT.

The chain employs TRBV7-6 and TRBJ2-3; tentatively, D is TRBD1 (5 bases). Germline V gene lookup returns CDR1 SGHVS and CDR2 FNYEAQ. The CDR3 is made up of 15 amino acids. Trimming cost V 1 base and J 0 bases, with 8 bases left between them. The CDR3 sequence: CASSLVGQSTDTQYF. The CDR3 DNA reads as TGTGCCAGCAGCTTAGTGGGGCAGAGCACAGATACGCAGTATTTT.

This CDR3 is CASSEGGQGYYGYTF. The CDR3 nucleotides read TGTGCCAGCAGTGAAGGGGGACAGGGCTACTATGGCTACACCTTC. The chain recombines TRBV2 with TRBJ1-2, with TRBD1 matching over 9 bases. The germline V gene encodes CDR1 SNHLY and CDR2 FYNNEI. Trimming at V came to 1 base and at J to 3 bases, leaving 3 bases not matched to a gene. The CDR3 runs to 15 residues.

This clone was detected only once. The chain joins TRBV18 to TRBJ2-2; 11 bases fit TRBD1. Germline V gene sequence: CDR1 KGHSH, CDR2 LQKENI. Losses at the gene ends were 3 bases for V and 4 bases for J; bases not matched to a gene: 7. This CDR3 has 17 amino acids. The CDR3 spells CASSPRGTGGSTGELFF. In DNA form, the CDR3 reads TGTGCCAGCTCACCGCGAGGGACAGGGGGTAGCACCGGGGAGCTGTTTTTT. Full variable domain (outside the CDR3, taken from reference TRBV18 and TRBJ2-2): NAGVMQNPRHLVRRRGQEARLRCSPMKGHSHVYWYRQLPEEGLKFMVYLQKENIIDESGMPKERFSAEFPKEGPSILRIQQVVRGDSAAYFCASSPRGTGGSTGELFFGEGSRLTVL.

The chain employs TRBV7-6 and TRBJ2-7, with TRBD1 as a possible D gene (6 bases). Germline V gene data show CDR1 as SGHVS and CDR2 as FNYEAQ. V dropped 5 bases and J dropped 0 bases, with 11 bases sitting between them. This CDR3 region has 14 residues. CDR3 sequence (DNA): TGTGCCAGCAGCCAGCCGGACAGCTCCTACGAGCAGTACTTC. Amino acids: CASSQPDSSYEQYF.

The chain joins TRBV14 to TRBJ2-2; D perhaps matches TRBD2 (6 bases). Trimming cost V 1 base and J 7 bases, with 10 bases left between them. Germline V gene sequence: CDR1 SGHDN, CDR2 FVKESK. This CDR3 is 14 amino acids long. DNA of the CDR3: TGTGCCAGCAGCCAAGTGAGGGGAGGCGGGGAGCTGTTTTTT. This codes for CASSQVRGGGELFF.

The chain couples TRBV5-1 to TRBJ2-3, with a weak D call TRBD2 (5 bases). The germline gives CDR1 SGHRS, CDR2 YFSETQ. Trimming took 1 base from V and 3 from J, leaving 15 bases between them. The CDR3 has 16 amino acids. CDR3 nucleotide sequence: TGCGCCAGCAGCTTGTCTCTAGCTGTGGGGACAGATACGCAGTATTTT. Its protein is CASSLSLAVGTDTQYF.